Below, 15 T cell receptor beta chains from the same sample are listed, as sequenced in a study of T cells in Graves' hyperthyroidism and ophthalmopathy. The CDR3 regions of TCR beta were amplified from RNA transcripts. During a first-round RT-PCR of the TCR CDR3, the HTBI primer set was used. Via MiXCR, TCRdb re-called the multiplex PCR reads, giving one row per CDR3 protein. Among roughly 330,000 distinct CDR3 sequences listed, 16% were seen once. Sequencing was carried out using blood. The receptor source for this set is a man in his thirties or forties with Graves' hyperthyroidism.

Many counts were recorded for this clonotype. The V gene is TRBV27, the J gene TRBJ2-1; TRBD2 agrees at 9 bases. Germline values: CDR1 MNHEY, CDR2 SMNVEV (reference sequence). V shed 0 bases, J shed 6 bases, and the junction held 6 bases outside the gene matches. The length of the CDR3 is 16 residues. CDR3 nucleotide sequence: TGTGCCAGCAGTTTATCACCGACTAGCGGCCTCAATGAGCAGTTCTTC. Translation gives CASSLSPTSGLNEQFF.

In regard to this clonotype: A much larger clone differs by one base, so this may be a read error. The chain uses TRBV20-1 and TRBJ2-7, with 8 positions matching TRBD1. The J call is in doubt because the DNA end fits TRBJ2-1 better. CDR3 length equals 12 residues. CDR1 and CDR2 from the germline V gene are DFQATT and SNEGSKA (reference sequence). In DNA, the CDR3 is TGCAGTGTTGACAGGGGACCCTACGAGCAGTTCTTC. Its translation: CSVDRGPYEQFF.

This clonotype was detected only a few times. This chain connects TRBV19 to TRBJ1-1; possible D gene TRBD1, 5 bases. This CDR3 has 16 residues. Per the germline V gene, CDR1 is LNHDA and CDR2 is SQIVND (reference sequence). V was cut by 2 bases and J by 0 bases, with 13 bases left in between. The CDR3 protein is CASSIRDGEMNTEAFF. CDR3 sequence (DNA): TGTGCCAGTAGTATAAGGGACGGAGAAATGAACACTGAAGCTTTCTTT.

This clonotype appeared many times. The chain combines TRBV24-1 with TRBJ2-1; TRBD1 agrees at 8 bases. With 2 bases clipped from V and 6 bases from J, the junction kept 5 bases outside the gene matches. The CDR3 runs 15 residues. The germline V gene encodes CDR1 KGHDR and CDR2 SFDVKD. CDR3 DNA: TGTGCCACCAGTGATTGGGACACAGGGGGCAATGAGCAGTTCTTC. This gives the protein CATSDWDTGGNEQFF.

In the case of this clonotype: This could be a read error, since a much larger clone is one nucleotide away. The gene calls are TRBV20-1 and TRBJ2-5; D perhaps matches TRBD2 (5 bases). The germline V gene encodes CDR1 DFQATT and CDR2 SNEGSKA (reference sequence). V lost 1 base to trimming and J lost 13 bases, with 22 bases between them. This CDR3 region has 14 residues. This CDR3 reads CSARGLPAEVPLYF. The CDR3 bases are TGCAGTGCTAGAGGTCTTCCGGCGGAGGTCCCCCTGTACTTC.

This clonotype has a count of ten or more. V is TRBV27 and J is TRBJ1-2; no clear D. The CDR3 contains 16 residues. Trimming took 5 bases from V and 3 from J, leaving 19 bases between them. The germline V gene encodes CDR1 MNHEY and CDR2 SMNVEV (reference sequence). The CDR3 nucleotides are TGTGCCAGCAGTCCCGAGCCCGCTCTGATATACTATGGCTACACCTTC. Translation: CASSPEPALIYYGYTF.

This clonotype was picked up many times. The rearrangement joins TRBV6-5 to TRBJ2-1; D may be TRBD1 (6 bases). This CDR3 comprises 15 residues. CDR1 and CDR2 (germline): MNHEY, SVGAGI. Trimming removed 2 bases from V and 3 bases from J, with 11 bases in between. CDR3 loop: CASSYTIQGYNEQFF. CDR3 nucleotides: TGTGCCAGCAGTTACACTATACAGGGCTACAATGAGCAGTTCTTC.

This clonotype appeared many times. The chain recombines TRBV7-2 with TRBJ2-3; D tentatively fits TRBD1 or TRBD2 (6 bases each). Deletions cut 5 bases from V and 8 bases from J, with 14 bases between. Germline V gene lookup returns CDR1 SGHTA and CDR2 FQGNSA. This CDR3 has 13 amino acids. In DNA, the CDR3 is TGTGCCAGCAGCCCGGGGGCGCGGGGTACGCAGTATTTT. Protein sequence: CASSPGARGTQYF. Full variable domain (missing parts from reference TRBV7-2 and TRBJ2-3): GAGVSQSPSNKVTEKGKDVELRCDPISGHTALYWYRQSLGQGLEFLIYFQGNSAPDKSGLPSDRFSAERTGGSVSTLTIQRTQQEDSAVYLCASSPGARGTQYFGPGTRLTVL.

The sample holds a few counts of this clonotype. V and J are TRBV6-4 and TRBJ1-1; D is undetermined. CDR3 size: 12 residues. Germline CDR1 is MRHNA and CDR2 is SNTAGT. Trimming shortened V by 5 bases and J by 8 bases, and 12 bases separated the two germline ends. In DNA, the CDR3 is TGTGCCAGCAGTTACAAGTCCGGGGAAGCTTTCTTT. The encoded protein is CASSYKSGEAFF.

This clonotype was seen a few times. The chain recombines TRBV25-1 with TRBJ2-2; TRBD2 matches 7 bases. Germline V lookup: CDR1 MGHDK, CDR2 SYGVNS. The CDR3 loop spans 16 amino acids. J gave up 4 bases and V 2 bases, and 7 bases lay outside the gene matches. The DNA for the CDR3 is TGTGCCAGCAGTGAAAATTTTAGCGGGCGCACCGGGGAGCTGTTTTTT. This sequence encodes CASSENFSGRTGELFF.

The sample holds one count of this clonotype. This chain uses TRBV20-1 with TRBJ1-1, with a weak D call TRBD1 (6 bases). CDR3 length: 14 amino acids. Deletions cut 6 bases from V and 0 bases from J, with 14 bases between. The germline V gene has CDR1 DFQATT and CDR2 SNEGSKA (reference sequence). The CDR3 sequence is CSALPGQVNTEAFF. The CDR3 nucleotides are TGCAGTGCCCTACCGGGACAAGTGAACACTGAAGCTTTCTTT.

This clonotype appeared many times. The chain joins TRBV28 to TRBJ1-1; D is uncertain. This CDR3 is 19 amino acids long. The germline gives CDR1 MDHEN, CDR2 SYDVKM. Trimming pared 8 bases from V and 6 bases from J, leaving 34 bases between. The DNA for the CDR3 is TGTGCCAGCGGAAAGACTACGGTTTTCAAATCCCCGCAACACGCTGAAGCTTTCTTT. Its protein is CASGKTTVFKSPQHAEAFF.

This clonotype was found many times. V is TRBV12-3 or TRBV12-4 and J is TRBJ1-5; D remains ambiguous. The length of the CDR3 is 12 residues. The V end was cut by 5 bases, the J end by 7 bases, with 9 bases between. The CDR3 is CASSSMEQPQHF. The CDR3 coding sequence is TGTGCCAGCAGTAGCATGGAGCAGCCCCAGCATTTT.

The J gene is TRBJ1-2, the V gene TRBV5-1; D unclear. The CDR3 contains 16 residues. Germline loops: CDR1 SGHRS, CDR2 YFSETQ. V lost 0 bases to trimming and J lost 0 bases, with 12 bases between them. The chain's CDR3 is CASSLGHQLANYGYTF. The CDR3 region has the DNA TGCGCCAGCAGCTTGGGACACCAATTAGCTAACTATGGCTACACCTTC.

As DNA, the CDR3 is TGCAGCGTCCGGGGGACAGACCCAAATCAGCCCCAGCATTTT. Translating it yields CSVRGTDPNQPQHF. The chain couples TRBV29-1 to TRBJ1-5, with 7 bases identical to TRBD1. Trimming removed 6 bases from V and 4 bases from J; junction bases left unmatched: 9. The CDR3 runs 14 residues. The germline V gene has CDR1 SQVTM and CDR2 ANQGSEA.